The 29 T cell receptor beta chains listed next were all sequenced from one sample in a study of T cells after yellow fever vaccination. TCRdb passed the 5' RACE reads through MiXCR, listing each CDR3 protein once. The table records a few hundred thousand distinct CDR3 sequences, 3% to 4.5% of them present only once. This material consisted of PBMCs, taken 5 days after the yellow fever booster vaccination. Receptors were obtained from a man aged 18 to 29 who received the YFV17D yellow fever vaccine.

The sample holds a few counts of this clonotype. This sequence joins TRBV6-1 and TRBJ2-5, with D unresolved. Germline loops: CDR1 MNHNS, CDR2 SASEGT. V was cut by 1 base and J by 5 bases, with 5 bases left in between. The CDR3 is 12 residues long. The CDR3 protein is CASSEVVETQYF. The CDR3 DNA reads TGTGCCAGCAGTGAAGTGGTGGAGACCCAGTACTTC.

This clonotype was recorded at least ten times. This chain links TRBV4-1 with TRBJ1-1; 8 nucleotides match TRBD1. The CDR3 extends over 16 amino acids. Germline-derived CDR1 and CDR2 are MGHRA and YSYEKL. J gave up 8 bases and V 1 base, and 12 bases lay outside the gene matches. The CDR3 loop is CASSQGFPQGAVEAFF. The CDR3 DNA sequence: TGCGCCAGCAGCCAAGGGTTCCCGCAGGGGGCGGTCGAAGCTTTCTTT.

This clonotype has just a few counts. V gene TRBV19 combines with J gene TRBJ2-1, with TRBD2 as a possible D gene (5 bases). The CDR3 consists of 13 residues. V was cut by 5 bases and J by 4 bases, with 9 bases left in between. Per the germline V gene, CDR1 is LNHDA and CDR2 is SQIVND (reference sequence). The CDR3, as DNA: TGTGCCAGTAGTGAGCCGGGGTACAATGAGCAGTTCTTC. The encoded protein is CASSEPGYNEQFF.

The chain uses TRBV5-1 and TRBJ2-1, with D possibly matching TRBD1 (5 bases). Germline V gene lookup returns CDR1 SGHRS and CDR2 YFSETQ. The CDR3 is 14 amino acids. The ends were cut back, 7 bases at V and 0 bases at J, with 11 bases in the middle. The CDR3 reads CASQGQGSYNEQFF. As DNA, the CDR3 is TGCGCCAGCCAGGGTCAGGGCTCCTACAATGAGCAGTTCTTC.

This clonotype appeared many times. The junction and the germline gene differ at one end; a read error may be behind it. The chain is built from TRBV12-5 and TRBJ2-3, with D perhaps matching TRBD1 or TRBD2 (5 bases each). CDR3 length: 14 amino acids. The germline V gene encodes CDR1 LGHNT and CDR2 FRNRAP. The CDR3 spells CASGPGGSTDTQYF. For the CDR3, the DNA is TGCGCCAGCGGCCCTGGGGGTAGCACAGATACGCAGTATTTT.

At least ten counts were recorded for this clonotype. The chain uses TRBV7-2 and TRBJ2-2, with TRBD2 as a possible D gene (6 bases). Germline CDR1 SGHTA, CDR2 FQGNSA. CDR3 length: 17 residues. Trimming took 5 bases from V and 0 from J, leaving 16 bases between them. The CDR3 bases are TGTGCCAGCAGCAAACCCCGGGGGACCGCGAACACCGGGGAGCTGTTTTTT. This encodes CASSKPRGTANTGELFF.

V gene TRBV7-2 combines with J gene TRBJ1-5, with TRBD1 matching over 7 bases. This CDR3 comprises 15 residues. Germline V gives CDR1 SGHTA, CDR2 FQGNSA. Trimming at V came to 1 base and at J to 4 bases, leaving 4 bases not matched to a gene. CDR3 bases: TGTGCCAGCAGCTTAGTAGCGACAGGGAATCAGCCCCAGCATTTT. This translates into CASSLVATGNQPQHF.

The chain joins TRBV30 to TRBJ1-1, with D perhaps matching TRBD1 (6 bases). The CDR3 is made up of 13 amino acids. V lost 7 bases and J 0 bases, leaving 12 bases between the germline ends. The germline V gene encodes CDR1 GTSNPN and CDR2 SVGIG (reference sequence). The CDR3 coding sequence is TGTGCCTCCGGGGGCAGGGTGAACACTGAAGCTTTCTTT. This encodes CASGGRVNTEAFF. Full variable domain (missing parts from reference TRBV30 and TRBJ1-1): SQTIHQWPATLVQPVGSPLSLECTVEGTSNPNLYWYRQAAGRGLQLLFYSVGIGQISSEVPQNLSASRPQDRQFILSSKKLLLSDSGFYLCASGGRVNTEAFFGQGTRLTVV.

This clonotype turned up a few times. DNA for the CDR3: TGTGCCAGCAGCTTGGAGCGGGGGAGCACAGATACGCAGTATTTT. This encodes CASSLERGSTDTQYF. The J gene is TRBJ2-3, the V gene TRBV5-6; TRBD2 aligns across 8 bases. This CDR3 is built from 15 residues. The germline CDR1 and CDR2 sequences are SGHDT and YYEEEE. V lost 0 bases to trimming and J lost 0 bases; unmatched junction nucleotides: 0.

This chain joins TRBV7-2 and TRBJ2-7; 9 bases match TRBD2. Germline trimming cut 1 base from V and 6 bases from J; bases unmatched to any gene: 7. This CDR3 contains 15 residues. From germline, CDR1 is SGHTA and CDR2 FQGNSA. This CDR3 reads CASSLVGLAGSEQYF. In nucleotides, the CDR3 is TGTGCCAGCAGCTTAGTGGGGCTAGCGGGATCCGAGCAGTACTTC.

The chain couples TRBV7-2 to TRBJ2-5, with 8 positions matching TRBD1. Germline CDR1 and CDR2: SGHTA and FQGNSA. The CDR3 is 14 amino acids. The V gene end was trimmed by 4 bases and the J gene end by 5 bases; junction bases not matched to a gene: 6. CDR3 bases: TGTGCCAGCAGCTCTGGACAGGGATGGGAGACCCAGTACTTC. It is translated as CASSSGQGWETQYF.

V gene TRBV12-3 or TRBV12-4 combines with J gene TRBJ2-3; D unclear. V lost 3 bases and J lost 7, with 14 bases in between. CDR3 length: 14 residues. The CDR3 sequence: CASSFRPQSHTQYF. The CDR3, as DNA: TGTGCCAGCAGTTTCCGGCCTCAAAGCCATACGCAGTATTTT.

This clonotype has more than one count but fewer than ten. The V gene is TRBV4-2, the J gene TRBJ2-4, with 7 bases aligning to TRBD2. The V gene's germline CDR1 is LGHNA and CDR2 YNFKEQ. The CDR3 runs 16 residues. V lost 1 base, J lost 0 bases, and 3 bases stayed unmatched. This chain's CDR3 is CASSQVGGGAKNIQYF. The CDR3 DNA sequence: TGTGCCAGCAGCCAAGTGGGCGGGGGAGCCAAAAACATTCAGTACTTC.

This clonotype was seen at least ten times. CDR3 loop: CASSQVTRGREGGTQYF. CDR3 bases: TGCGCCAGCAGCCAAGTCACCCGGGGCAGGGAAGGAGGTACGCAGTATTTT. The gene calls are TRBV4-1 and TRBJ2-3; D is possibly TRBD1 or TRBD2 (5 bases each). Germline loops: CDR1 MGHRA, CDR2 YSYEKL. The CDR3 spans 17 residues. V lost 1 base and J lost 8, with 22 bases in between.

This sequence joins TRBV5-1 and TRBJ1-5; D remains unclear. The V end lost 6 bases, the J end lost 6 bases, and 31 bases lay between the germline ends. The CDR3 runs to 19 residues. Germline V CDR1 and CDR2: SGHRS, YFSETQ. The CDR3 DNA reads TGCGCCAGCACCCTTTGGGCCGCCCCAATCCTACCCCCTCCTCAGCCCCAGCATTTT. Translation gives CASTLWAAPILPPPQPQHF.

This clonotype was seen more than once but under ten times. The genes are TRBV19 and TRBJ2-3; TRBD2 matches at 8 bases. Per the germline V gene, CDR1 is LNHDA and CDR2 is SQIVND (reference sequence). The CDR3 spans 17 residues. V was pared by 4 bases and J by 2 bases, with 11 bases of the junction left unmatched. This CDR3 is CASSTGLSGALTDTQYF. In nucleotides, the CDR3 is TGTGCCAGTAGTACCGGACTTAGCGGGGCCCTCACAGATACGCAGTATTTT.

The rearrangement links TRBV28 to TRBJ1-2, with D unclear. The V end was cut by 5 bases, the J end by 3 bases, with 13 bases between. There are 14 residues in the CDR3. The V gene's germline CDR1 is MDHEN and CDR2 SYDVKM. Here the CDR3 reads CASSAPGAYYGYTF. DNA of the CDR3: TGTGCCAGCAGTGCCCCGGGAGCTTACTATGGCTACACCTTC.

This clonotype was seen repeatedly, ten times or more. CDR3 loop: CASSYRQGGDDEQFF. CDR3 nucleotides: TGTGCCAGCAGTTACAGACAGGGAGGGGACGATGAGCAGTTCTTC. The chain recombines TRBV7-9 with TRBJ2-1, with D perhaps matching TRBD1 or TRBD2 (7 bases each). Germline V gene data show CDR1 as SEHNR and CDR2 as FQNEAQ (reference sequence). The CDR3 covers 15 residues. The germline V and J ends were trimmed by 6 bases and 8 bases, with 20 bases remaining between them.

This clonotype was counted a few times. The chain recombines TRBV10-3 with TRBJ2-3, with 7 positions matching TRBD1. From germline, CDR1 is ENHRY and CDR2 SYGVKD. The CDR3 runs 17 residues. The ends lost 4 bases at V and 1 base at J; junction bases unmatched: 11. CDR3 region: CAISALADRSRTDTQYF. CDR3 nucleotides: TGTGCCATCAGTGCCCTCGCGGACAGGTCTCGCACAGATACGCAGTATTTT.

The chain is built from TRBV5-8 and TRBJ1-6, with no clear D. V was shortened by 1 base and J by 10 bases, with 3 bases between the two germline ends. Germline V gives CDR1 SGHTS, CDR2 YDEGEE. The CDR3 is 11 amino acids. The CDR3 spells CASSLHSPLHF. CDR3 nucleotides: TGTGCCAGCAGCTTGCACTCACCCCTCCACTTT. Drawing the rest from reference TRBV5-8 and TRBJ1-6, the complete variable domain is EAGVTQSPTHLIKTRGQQATLRCSPISGHTSVYWYQQALGLGLQFLLWYDEGEERNRGNFPPRFSGRQFPNYSSELNVNALELEDSALYLCASSLHSPLHFGNGTRLTVT.

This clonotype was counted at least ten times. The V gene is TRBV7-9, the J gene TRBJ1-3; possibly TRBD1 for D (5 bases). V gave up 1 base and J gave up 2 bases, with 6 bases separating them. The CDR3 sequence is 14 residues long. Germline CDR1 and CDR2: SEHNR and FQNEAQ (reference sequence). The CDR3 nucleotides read TGTGCCAGCAGCTTAGGGGGCGCTGGAAACACCATATATTTT. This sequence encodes CASSLGGAGNTIYF.

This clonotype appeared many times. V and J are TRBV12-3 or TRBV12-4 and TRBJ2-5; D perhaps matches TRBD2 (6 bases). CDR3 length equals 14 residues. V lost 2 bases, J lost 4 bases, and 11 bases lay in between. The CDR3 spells CASSLMTSAETQYF. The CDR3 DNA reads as TGTGCCAGCAGTTTAATGACTAGTGCAGAGACCCAGTACTTC.

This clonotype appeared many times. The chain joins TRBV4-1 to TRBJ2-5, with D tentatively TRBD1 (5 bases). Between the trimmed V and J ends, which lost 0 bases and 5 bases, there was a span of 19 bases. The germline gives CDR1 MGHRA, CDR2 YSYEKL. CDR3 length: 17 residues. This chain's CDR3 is CASSQESWGRGPETQYF. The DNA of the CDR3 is TGCGCCAGCAGCCAAGAGTCTTGGGGTAGGGGCCCGGAGACCCAGTACTTC.

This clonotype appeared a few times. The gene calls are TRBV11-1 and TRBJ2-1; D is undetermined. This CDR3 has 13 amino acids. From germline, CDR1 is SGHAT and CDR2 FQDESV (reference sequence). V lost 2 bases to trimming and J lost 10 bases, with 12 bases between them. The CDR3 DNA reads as TGTGCCAGCAGCTTAAGATCCCCCGGGGAGCAGTTCTTC. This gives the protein CASSLRSPGEQFF.

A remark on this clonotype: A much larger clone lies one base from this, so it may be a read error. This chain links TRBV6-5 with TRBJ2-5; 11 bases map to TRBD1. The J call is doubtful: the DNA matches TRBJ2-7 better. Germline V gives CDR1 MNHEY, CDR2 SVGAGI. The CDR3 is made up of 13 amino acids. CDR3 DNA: TGTGCCAGCAGTTACGGGACAGGGGGCGAGCAGTACTTC. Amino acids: CASSYGTGGEQYF.

The CDR3, as DNA: TGTGCCAGCAGCTTAGCGCACGGGAACACTGAAGCTTTCTTT. It is translated as CASSLAHGNTEAFF. This chain connects TRBV11-2 to TRBJ1-1; D is undetermined. The V end was cut by 1 base, the J end by 1 base, with 7 bases between. CDR1 SGHAT and CDR2 FQNNGV come from the germline V gene. This CDR3 spans 14 amino acids.

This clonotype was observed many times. DNA for the CDR3: TGTGCCAGCAGGCAGGAGGGGGAGACCCAGTACTTC. Its translation: CASRQEGETQYF. The rearrangement uses TRBV2 and TRBJ2-5, with a weak D call TRBD2 (6 bases). The CDR3 spans 12 residues. The V end was cut by 6 bases, the J end by 5 bases, with 10 bases between. The germline gives CDR1 SNHLY, CDR2 FYNNEI. The full variable domain, its missing parts supplied by reference TRBV2 and TRBJ2-5, is EPEVTQTPSHQVTQMGQEVILRCVPISNHLYFYWYRQILGQKVEFLVSFYNNEISEKSEIFDDQFSVERPDGSNFTLKIRSTKLEDSAMYFCASRQEGETQYFGPGTRLLVL.

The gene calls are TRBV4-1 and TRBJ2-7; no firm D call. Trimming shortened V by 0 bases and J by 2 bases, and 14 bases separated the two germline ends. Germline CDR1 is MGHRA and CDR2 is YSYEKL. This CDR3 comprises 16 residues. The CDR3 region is CASSQETAWMTYEQYF. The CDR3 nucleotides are TGCGCCAGCAGCCAAGAGACCGCCTGGATGACCTACGAGCAGTACTTC.

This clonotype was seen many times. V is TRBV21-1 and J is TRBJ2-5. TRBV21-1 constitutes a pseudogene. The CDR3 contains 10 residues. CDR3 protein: CASTTAGEYF. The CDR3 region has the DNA TGTGCCAGCACCACAGCGGGAGAGTACTTC.